The clone carrying this T cell receptor beta chain was seen a few times. Its specificity is not known. The sample comes from a study of T-cell memory formation after mild COVID-19. Study observations and caveats: Clones shrinking between day 15 and 85 showed a balanced CD4/CD8 split, and those that grew later tilted toward CD4+. In pre-infection memory, a portion of responding clones appeared, which suggested that cross-reactive memory joined. The main location of contracting CD4+ clones was CM and EM, and that of contracting CD8+ clones was EMRA.

Employing constant-segment primers, 5'RACE generated TCR alpha and TCR beta cDNA libraries bearing sample barcodes and UMIs. TCRdb independently ran MiXCR on the 5' RACE reads; one entry per CDR3 protein. In the table there are 400,000 or so distinct CDR3 sequences, around 21% of which are singletons. The CDR3 length is 17 residues. The V gene's germline CDR1 is SGHTS and CDR2 YDEGEE. The ends were cut back, 3 bases at V and 4 bases at J, with 20 bases in the middle. The chain links TRBV5-8 to TRBJ2-1, with D tentatively TRBD2 (6 bases). The source of this sequence is an adult woman who had mild COVID-19 (a few samples of this study predate the infection). Cell type and time point are not known. Input material: PBMCs or a T cell subset sorted from them (not recorded which). The CDR3 is CASSSPGTWGVYNEQFF. CDR3 nucleotides: TGTGCCAGCAGCTCACCAGGGACTTGGGGTGTATACAATGAGCAGTTCTTC.